This TCR beta chain was observed in a study of monozygotic twins with inflammatory bowel disease. Findings and limits, study-wide: Among IBD patients, TCRbeta diversity (inverse Simpson) was lower than in healthy co-twins. Discrimination among different T cell subtypes was not achievable.

A note on this clonotype: Its matching antigen is unknown.

This CDR3 comprises 16 residues. The germline gives CDR1 DFQATT, CDR2 SNEGSKA (reference sequence). The team made cDNA by running eight separate reactions for each sample. Added by template switching were UMIs that each held a 6-nucleotide sample barcode. TCRdb reworked the 5' RACE reads into one entry per CDR3 protein, no DNA. Its clone listing holds 300,000 to 400,000 distinct CDR3 sequences. Sequenced material: blood. The chain uses TRBV20-1 and TRBJ2-1; lacking DNA, the TRBD1 call made by TCRdb goes unchecked. The TCR was taken from a human donor with ulcerative colitis or Crohn's disease, or a healthy co-twin of an affected twin (not recorded which). The CDR3 spells CSARANTGAIYNEQFF.